This T cell receptor beta chain derives from a study of blood T cells in healthy people across ages. The study, taken as a whole, reports: Age brought a roughly linear fall in TCR beta diversity measured per million T cells.

In regard to this clonotype: Its specificity is not known.

V was pared by 1 base and J by 9 bases, with 11 bases of the junction left unmatched. The V gene's germline CDR1 is SGHNT and CDR2 YENEEA. This CDR3 has 18 residues. Combining a sample-barcoded 5' primer with a J-beta primer mix, a second PCR ran for about 6 to 11 cycles. Every cDNA molecule bore a tag from a template-switch adaptor containing 12 random nucleotides. MiXCR was run by TCRdb on the 5' RACE reads, yielding one entry per CDR3 protein. The table has 700,000 to 950,000 distinct CDR3 sequences, roughly two fifths seen once. In each sample, at least 6.5 million PBMCs were isolated. Extraction of total RNA produced a minimum of 6 micrograms from each sample.

The sequence came from a woman between 55 and 75 years old in good health. The rearrangement joins TRBV11-3 to TRBJ2-1, with TRBD2 matching over 14 bases. The source material was blood. For the CDR3, the DNA is TGTGCCAGCAGCTTAGGTGCCGGACTAGCGGGAGGTAAGGGTGAGCAGTTCTTC. Translating it yields CASSLGAGLAGGKGEQFF.